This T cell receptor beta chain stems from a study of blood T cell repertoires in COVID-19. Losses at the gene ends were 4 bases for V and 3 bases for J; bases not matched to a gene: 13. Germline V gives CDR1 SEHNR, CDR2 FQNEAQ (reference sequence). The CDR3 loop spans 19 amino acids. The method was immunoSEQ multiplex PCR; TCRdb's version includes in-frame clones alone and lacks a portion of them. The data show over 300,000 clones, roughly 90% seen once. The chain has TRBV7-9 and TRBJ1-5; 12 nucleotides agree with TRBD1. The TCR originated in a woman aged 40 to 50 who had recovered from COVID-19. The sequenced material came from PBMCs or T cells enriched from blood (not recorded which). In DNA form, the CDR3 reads TGTGCCAGCAGCTCAATACCGGGACAGGGGGCGGGTAACAATCAGCCCCAGCATTTT. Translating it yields CASSSIPGQGAGNNQPQHF.